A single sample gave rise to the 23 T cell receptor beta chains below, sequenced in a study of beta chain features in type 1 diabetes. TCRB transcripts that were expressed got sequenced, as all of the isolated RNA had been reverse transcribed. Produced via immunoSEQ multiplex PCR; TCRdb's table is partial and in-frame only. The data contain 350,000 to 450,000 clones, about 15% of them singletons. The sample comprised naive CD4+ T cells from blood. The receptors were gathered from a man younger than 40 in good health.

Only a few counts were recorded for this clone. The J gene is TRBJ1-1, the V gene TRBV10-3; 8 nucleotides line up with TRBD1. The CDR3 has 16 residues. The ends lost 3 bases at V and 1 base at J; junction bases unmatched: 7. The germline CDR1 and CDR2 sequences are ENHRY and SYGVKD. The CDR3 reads CAISEPRGLGNTEAFF. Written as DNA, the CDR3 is TGTGCCATCAGTGAACCCAGGGGGCTTGGGAACACTGAAGCTTTCTTT.

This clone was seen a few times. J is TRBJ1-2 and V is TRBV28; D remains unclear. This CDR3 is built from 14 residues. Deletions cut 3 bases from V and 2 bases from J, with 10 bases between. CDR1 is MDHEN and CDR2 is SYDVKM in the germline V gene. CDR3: CASSFSPGNYGYTF. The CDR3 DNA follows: TGTGCCAGCAGTTTCTCTCCCGGAAACTATGGCTACACCTTC.

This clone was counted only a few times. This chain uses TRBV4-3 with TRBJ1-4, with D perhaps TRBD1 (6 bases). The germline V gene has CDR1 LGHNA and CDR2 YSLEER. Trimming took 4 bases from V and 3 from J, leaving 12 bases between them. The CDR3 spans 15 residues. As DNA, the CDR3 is TGCGCCAGCAGCCCCCGGGCAGGGGCTAATGAAAAACTGTTTTTT. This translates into CASSPRAGANEKLFF.

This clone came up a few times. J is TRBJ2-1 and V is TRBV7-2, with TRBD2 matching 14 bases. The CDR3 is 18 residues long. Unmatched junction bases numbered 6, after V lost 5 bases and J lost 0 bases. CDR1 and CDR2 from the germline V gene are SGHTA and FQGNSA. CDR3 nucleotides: TGTGCCAGCAGCCCCCAGACTAGCGGGGGGGCCTCCTACAATGAGCAGTTCTTC. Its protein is CASSPQTSGGASYNEQFF.

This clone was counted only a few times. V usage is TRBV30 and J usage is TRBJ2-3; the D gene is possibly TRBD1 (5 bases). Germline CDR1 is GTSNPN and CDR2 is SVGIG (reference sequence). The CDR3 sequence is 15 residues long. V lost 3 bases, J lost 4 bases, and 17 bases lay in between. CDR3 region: CAWSPEQVGPDTQYF. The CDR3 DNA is TGTGCCTGGAGCCCCGAACAGGTCGGCCCAGATACGCAGTATTTT.

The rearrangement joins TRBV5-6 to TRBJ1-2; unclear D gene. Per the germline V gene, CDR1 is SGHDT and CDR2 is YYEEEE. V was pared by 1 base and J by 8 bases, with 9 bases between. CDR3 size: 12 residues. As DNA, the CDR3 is TGTGCCAGCAGCTTGTCGTTGACAGGCTACACCTTC. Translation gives CASSLSLTGYTF.

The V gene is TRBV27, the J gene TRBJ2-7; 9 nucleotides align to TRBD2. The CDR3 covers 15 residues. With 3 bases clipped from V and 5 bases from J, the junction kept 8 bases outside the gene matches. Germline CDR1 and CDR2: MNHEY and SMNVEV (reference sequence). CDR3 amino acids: CASSFSGLASHEQYV. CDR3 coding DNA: TGTGCCAGCAGTTTCTCGGGACTAGCTTCACACGAGCAGTACGTC.

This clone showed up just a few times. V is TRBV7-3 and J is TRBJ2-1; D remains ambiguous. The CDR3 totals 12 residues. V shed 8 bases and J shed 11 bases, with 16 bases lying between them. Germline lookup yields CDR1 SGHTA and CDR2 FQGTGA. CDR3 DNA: TGTGCCAGCTCCCTACCCGGATTGAAGCAGTTCTTC. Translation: CASSLPGLKQFF.

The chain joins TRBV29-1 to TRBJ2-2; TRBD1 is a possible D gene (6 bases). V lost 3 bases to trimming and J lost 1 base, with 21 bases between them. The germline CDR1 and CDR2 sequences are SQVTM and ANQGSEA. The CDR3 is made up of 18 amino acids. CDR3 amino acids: CSVERDTRRRRNTGELFF. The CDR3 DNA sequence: TGCAGCGTTGAGAGGGACACTCGCCGGAGAAGGAACACCGGGGAGCTGTTTTTT.

This chain's CDR3 is CASSFGGAFYNEQFF. The CDR3 nucleotides are TGTGCCAGCAGCTTCGGGGGGGCCTTCTACAATGAGCAGTTCTTC. V gene TRBV7-2 combines with J gene TRBJ2-1; 8 bases match TRBD2. Germline CDR1 is SGHTA and CDR2 is FQGNSA. The CDR3 has 15 amino acids. J lost 3 bases, V lost 3 bases, and 4 bases had no gene match.

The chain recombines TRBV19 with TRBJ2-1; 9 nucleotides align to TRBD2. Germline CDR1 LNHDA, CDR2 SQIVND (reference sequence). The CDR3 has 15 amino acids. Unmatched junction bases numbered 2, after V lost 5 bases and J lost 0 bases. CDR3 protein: CASSPSGASYNEQFF. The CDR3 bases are TGTGCCAGTAGTCCTAGCGGGGCCTCCTACAATGAGCAGTTCTTC.

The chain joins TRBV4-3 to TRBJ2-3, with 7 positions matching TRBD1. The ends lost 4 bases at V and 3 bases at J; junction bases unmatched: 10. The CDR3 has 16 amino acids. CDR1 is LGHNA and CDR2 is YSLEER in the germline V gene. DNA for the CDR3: TGCGCCAGCAGCCCCTGGGACAGTGGGGTGACAGATACGCAGTATTTT. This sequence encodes CASSPWDSGVTDTQYF.

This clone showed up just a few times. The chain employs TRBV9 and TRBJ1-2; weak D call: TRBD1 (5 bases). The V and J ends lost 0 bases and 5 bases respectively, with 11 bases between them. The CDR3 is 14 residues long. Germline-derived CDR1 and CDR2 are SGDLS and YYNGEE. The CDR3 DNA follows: TGTGCCAGCAGCGTAGAAACAGGCAGTTATGGCTACACCTTC. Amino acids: CASSVETGSYGYTF.

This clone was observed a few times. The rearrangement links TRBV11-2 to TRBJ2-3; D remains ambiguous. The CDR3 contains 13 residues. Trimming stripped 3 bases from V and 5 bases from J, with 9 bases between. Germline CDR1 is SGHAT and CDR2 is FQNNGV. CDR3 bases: TGTGCCAGCAGCTTCTCCGAAGGAGATACGCAGTATTTT. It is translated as CASSFSEGDTQYF. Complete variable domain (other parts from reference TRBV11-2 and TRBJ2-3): EAGVAQSPRYKIIEKRQSVAFWCNPISGHATLYWYQQILGQGPKLLIQFQNNGVVDDSQLPKDRFSAERLKGVDSTLKIQPAKLEDSAVYLCASSFSEGDTQYFGPGTRLTVL.

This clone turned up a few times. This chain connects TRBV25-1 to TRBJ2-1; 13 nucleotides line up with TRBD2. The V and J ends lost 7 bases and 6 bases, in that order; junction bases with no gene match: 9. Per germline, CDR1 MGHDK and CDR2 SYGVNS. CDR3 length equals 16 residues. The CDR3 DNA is TGTGCCAGCAAATATCCCGGGACTAGCGGGATCAATGAGCAGTTCTTC. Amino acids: CASKYPGTSGINEQFF. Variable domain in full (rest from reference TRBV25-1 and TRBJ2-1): EADIYQTPRYLVIGTGKKITLECSQTMGHDKMYWYQQDPGMELHLIHYSYGVNSTEKGDLSSESTVSRIRTEHFPLTLESARPSHTSQYLCASKYPGTSGINEQFFGPGTRLTVL.

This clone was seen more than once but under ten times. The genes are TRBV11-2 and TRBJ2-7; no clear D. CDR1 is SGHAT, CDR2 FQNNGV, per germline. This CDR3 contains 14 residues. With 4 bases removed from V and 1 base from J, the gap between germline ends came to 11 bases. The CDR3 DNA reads TGTGCCAGCAGCTCACAGACTGGATCCTACGAGCAGTACTTC. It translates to CASSSQTGSYEQYF.

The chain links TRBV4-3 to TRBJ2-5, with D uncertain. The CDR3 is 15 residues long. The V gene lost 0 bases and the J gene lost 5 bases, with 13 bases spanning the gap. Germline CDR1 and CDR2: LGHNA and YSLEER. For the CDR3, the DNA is TGCGCCAGCAGCCAAGACTGGGCGGCCCGGGAGACCCAGTACTTC. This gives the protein CASSQDWAARETQYF.

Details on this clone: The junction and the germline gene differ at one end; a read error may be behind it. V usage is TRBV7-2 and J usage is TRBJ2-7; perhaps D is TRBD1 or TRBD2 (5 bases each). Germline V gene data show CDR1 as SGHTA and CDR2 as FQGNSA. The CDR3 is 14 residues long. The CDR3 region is CASSLRWEVGTGVF. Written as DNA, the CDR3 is TGTGCCAGCAGCTTAAGGTGGGAAGTAGGGACCGGAGTTTTC. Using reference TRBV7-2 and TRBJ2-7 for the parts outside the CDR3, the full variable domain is GAGVSQSPSNKVTEKGKDVELRCDPISGHTALYWYRQSLGQGLEFLIYFQGNSAPDKSGLPSDRFSAERTGGSVSTLTIQRTQQEDSAVYLCASSLRWEVGTGVFGPGTRLTVT.

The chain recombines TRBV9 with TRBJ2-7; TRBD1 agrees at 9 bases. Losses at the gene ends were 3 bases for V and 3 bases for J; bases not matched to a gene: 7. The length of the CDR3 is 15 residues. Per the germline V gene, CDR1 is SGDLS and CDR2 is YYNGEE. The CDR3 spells CASSARDRVGYEQYF. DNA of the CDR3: TGTGCCAGCAGCGCGAGGGACAGGGTGGGCTACGAGCAGTACTTC.

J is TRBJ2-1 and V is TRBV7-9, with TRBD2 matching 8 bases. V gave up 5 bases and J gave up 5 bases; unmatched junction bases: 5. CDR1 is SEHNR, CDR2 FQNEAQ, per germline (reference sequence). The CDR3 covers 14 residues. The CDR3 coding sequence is TGTGCCAGCAGCAAGCGGGAGTTGAACAATGAGCAGTTCTTC. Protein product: CASSKRELNNEQFF.

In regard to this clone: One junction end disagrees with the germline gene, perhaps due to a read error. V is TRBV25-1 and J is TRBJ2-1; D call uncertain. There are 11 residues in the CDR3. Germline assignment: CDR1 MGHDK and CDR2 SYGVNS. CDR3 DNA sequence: TGTGCGAGCAAGGCGGCCACATTTCAGTTCTTC. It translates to CASKAATFQFF.

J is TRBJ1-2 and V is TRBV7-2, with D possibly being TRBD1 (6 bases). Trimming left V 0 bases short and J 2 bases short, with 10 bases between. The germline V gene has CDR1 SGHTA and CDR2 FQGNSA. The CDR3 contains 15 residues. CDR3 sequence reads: CASSLAPGENYGYTF. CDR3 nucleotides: TGTGCCAGCAGCTTAGCGCCAGGGGAGAACTATGGCTACACCTTC.

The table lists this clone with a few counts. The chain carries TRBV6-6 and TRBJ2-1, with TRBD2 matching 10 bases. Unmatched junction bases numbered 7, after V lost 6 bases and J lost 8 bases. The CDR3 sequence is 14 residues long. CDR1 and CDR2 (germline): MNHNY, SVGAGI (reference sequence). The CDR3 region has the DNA TGTGCCAGCAGGTTAGCGGGAGGTGTGTATGAGCAGTTCTTC. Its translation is CASRLAGGVYEQFF.